What follows are 22 T cell receptor beta chains derived from one specimen sequenced in a study of identical twins. TCRdb processed the 5' RACE reads anew with MiXCR; each CDR3 protein has one entry. The sample lists around 250,000 distinct CDR3 sequences; 5.5% to 8% were seen once. These data also featured in a second study, about yellow fever vaccine responses in identical twins.

The sample was memory (CD45RO+) T cells sorted from blood. Receptors were obtained from a woman younger than 30 in good health.

The V call is TRBV7-8, the J call TRBJ2-1; perhaps D is TRBD1 or TRBD2 (6 bases each). Per the germline V gene, CDR1 is SGHVS and CDR2 is FQNEAQ. The V and J ends lost 5 bases and 5 bases respectively, with 28 bases between them. The CDR3 has 19 amino acids. Written as DNA, the CDR3 is TGTGCCAGCAGCCTGCAGGGACACAGCTTCCCGGGAGCAAACAATGAGCAGTTCTTC. Encoded protein: CASSLQGHSFPGANNEQFF.

The rearrangement uses TRBV19 and TRBJ2-7; D perhaps matches TRBD2 (6 bases). The V gene's germline CDR1 is LNHDA and CDR2 SQIVND (reference sequence). Trimming cost V 4 bases and J 1 base, with 14 bases left between them. The CDR3 totals 15 residues. As DNA, the CDR3 is TGTGCCAGTAGTAGGTCGGGGGTCGAGTCCTACGAGCAGTACTTC. Protein product: CASSRSGVESYEQYF.

At least ten counts were recorded for this clonotype. The chain uses TRBV20-1 and TRBJ2-3; TRBD2 matches at 13 bases. Germline CDR1 and CDR2: DFQATT and SNEGSKA (reference sequence). V lost 5 bases and J lost 4; bases outside the gene matches: 12. The CDR3 extends over 17 amino acids. The chain's CDR3 is CSAARLRLAGGPDTQYF. CDR3 nucleotides: TGCAGTGCTGCCCGCCTACGACTAGCGGGGGGCCCAGATACGCAGTATTTT.

The CDR3 reads CASSLDISGGTGELFF. The CDR3 DNA follows: TGTGCCAGCAGCTTAGATATCAGCGGGGGAACCGGGGAGCTGTTTTTT. This chain connects TRBV11-2 to TRBJ2-2; TRBD2 aligns across 8 bases. The germline V gene has CDR1 SGHAT and CDR2 FQNNGV. CDR3 length: 16 residues. After removal of 0 bases from V and 5 bases from J, the junction contained 5 bases not matched to a gene.

This clonotype has at least ten counts. CDR3 loop: CATLPGGDYGYTF. As DNA, the CDR3 is TGTGCCACCCTCCCAGGGGGCGACTATGGCTACACCTTC. The V and J genes are TRBV10-3 and TRBJ1-2, with 8 positions matching TRBD1. Germline V gene lookup returns CDR1 ENHRY and CDR2 SYGVKD. V trimming: 10 bases; J trimming: 3 bases; junction bases outside the gene matches: 7. The CDR3 has 13 amino acids.

V usage is TRBV6-1 and J usage is TRBJ1-4; possibly TRBD1 for D (5 bases). The CDR3 extends over 15 amino acids. CDR1 is MNHNS, CDR2 SASEGT, per germline. V dropped 5 bases and J dropped 3 bases, with 13 bases sitting between them. The DNA for the CDR3 is TGTGCCAGCAGTCCCCGGGGGGACGCTAATGAAAAACTGTTTTTT. This gives the protein CASSPRGDANEKLFF.

V is TRBV6-1 and J is TRBJ1-2, with unresolved D. The germline gives CDR1 MNHNS, CDR2 SASEGT. The CDR3 totals 14 residues. V was trimmed by 6 bases and J by 4 bases, leaving 15 bases between them. The CDR3 region is CASSPRMASYGYTF. As DNA, the CDR3 is TGTGCCAGCAGCCCCCGGATGGCGAGCTATGGCTACACCTTC.

This clonotype was counted between two and nine times. This chain uses TRBV25-1 with TRBJ2-1; D is tentatively TRBD1 or TRBD2 (5 bases each). Per germline, CDR1 MGHDK and CDR2 SYGVNS. V gave up 4 bases and J gave up 4 bases, with 11 bases separating them. CDR3 size: 14 residues. The CDR3 DNA is TGTGCCAGCAGTGTCGGGGACCCATACAATGAGCAGTTCTTC. This gives the protein CASSVGDPYNEQFF.

This clonotype was counted ten times or more. J is TRBJ2-6 and V is TRBV10-3; D uncertain. The V end lost 3 bases, the J end lost 4 bases, and 10 bases lay between the germline ends. The CDR3 contains 15 residues. Germline values: CDR1 ENHRY, CDR2 SYGVKD. The DNA of the CDR3 is TGTGCCATCAGTGAAAACTGGCTCGGGGCCAACGTCCTGACTTTC. It translates to CAISENWLGANVLTF.

This clonotype was observed many times. This chain joins TRBV11-2 and TRBJ1-1; 12 bases fit TRBD1. CDR3 length equals 18 residues. Germline loops: CDR1 SGHAT, CDR2 FQNNGV. Losses at the gene ends were 0 bases for V and 7 bases for J; bases not matched to a gene: 12. This chain's CDR3 is CASSLDRLGTGGPIEAFF. CDR3 sequence (DNA): TGTGCCAGCAGCTTAGATCGTTTGGGGACAGGGGGCCCCATTGAAGCTTTCTTT.

The genes are TRBV28 and TRBJ1-1, with a tentative D call TRBD1 (6 bases). The CDR3 length is 14 residues. Trimming took 5 bases from V and 5 from J, leaving 15 bases between them. CDR1 is MDHEN, CDR2 SYDVKM, per germline. The CDR3 sequence: CASSRFGGRTEAFF. The CDR3 DNA sequence: TGTGCCAGCAGTCGATTTGGGGGCAGGACTGAAGCTTTCTTT. The full variable domain, in which reference TRBV28 and TRBJ1-1 provide the parts outside the CDR3, is DVKVTQSSRYLVKRTGEKVFLECVQDMDHENMFWYRQDPGLGLRLIYFSYDVKMKEKGDIPEGYSVSREKKERFSLILESASTNQTSMYLCASSRFGGRTEAFFGQGTRLTVV.

This chain uses TRBV9 with TRBJ2-1; D remains unclear. The CDR3 spans 13 residues. With 4 bases removed from V and 6 bases from J, the gap between germline ends came to 11 bases. Germline-derived CDR1 and CDR2 are SGDLS and YYNGEE. The CDR3 reads CASSFTMGNEQFF. CDR3 in DNA: TGTGCCAGCAGCTTTACTATGGGCAATGAGCAGTTCTTC.

This clonotype was picked up many times. A read error may account for a junction end that differs from germline. The chain couples TRBV6-1 to TRBJ1-6; 10 bases map to TRBD1. CDR1 is MNHNS, CDR2 SASEGT, per germline. The CDR3 runs to 16 residues. DNA for the CDR3: TGTGCCAGCAGGGAAGCGACAGGGGGCAATTTTTCACCCCTCCACTTT. Its translation: CASREATGGNFSPLHF.

The rearrangement links TRBV5-1 to TRBJ2-7; 9 nucleotides match TRBD2. Trimming took 4 bases from V and 4 from J; bases not matched to a gene: 9. CDR1 SGHRS and CDR2 YFSETQ come from the germline V gene. This CDR3 has 15 amino acids. CDR3 residues: CASSAPGTSWYEQYF. The DNA of the CDR3 is TGCGCCAGCAGCGCCCCCGGGACTAGCTGGTACGAGCAGTACTTC.

This clonotype was detected only a few times. The V and J genes are TRBV12-3 or TRBV12-4 and TRBJ2-7, with no clear D. This CDR3 region has 11 residues. The ends were cut back, 6 bases at V and 6 bases at J, with 9 bases in the middle. The CDR3 is CASSLYREQYF. DNA for the CDR3: TGTGCCAGCAGCCTTTATCGCGAGCAGTACTTC.

The table lists this clonotype with a few counts. V and J are TRBV5-1 and TRBJ1-1, with D perhaps matching TRBD1 (6 bases). The germline gives CDR1 SGHRS, CDR2 YFSETQ. The CDR3 is made up of 15 amino acids. Trimming took off 6 bases at V and 5 bases at J, with 20 bases between the two ends. CDR3: CASTYTGTSVTEAFF. The CDR3 nucleotides are TGCGCCAGCACCTATACAGGGACATCCGTGACTGAAGCTTTCTTT.

This clonotype was found many times. The chain uses TRBV12-3 or TRBV12-4 and TRBJ1-2; TRBD1 is a possible D gene (5 bases). The CDR3 contains 12 residues. Trimming removed 3 bases at V and 3 bases at J, with 5 bases between. The CDR3 nucleotides read TGTGCCAGCAGTTTGGGACACTATGGCTACACCTTC. Protein: CASSLGHYGYTF.

This chain connects TRBV20-1 to TRBJ1-4, with D unresolved. From germline, CDR1 is DFQATT and CDR2 SNEGSKA (reference sequence). This CDR3 contains 14 residues. V lost 0 bases, J lost 4 bases, and 9 bases lay in between. The CDR3 spells CSARDVWVNEKLFF. DNA of the CDR3: TGCAGTGCTAGAGATGTCTGGGTTAATGAAAAACTGTTTTTT.

This rearrangement joins TRBV7-9 to TRBJ2-1; 10 bases match TRBD2. The V segment lost 7 bases and the J segment 9 bases; nucleotides outside the gene matches: 9. CDR1 and CDR2 from the germline V gene are SEHNR and FQNEAQ (reference sequence). This CDR3 is built from 14 residues. CDR3 DNA sequence: TGTGCCAGCAACACGGCTAGCGGGAGTACTGAGCAGTTCTTC. Translated: CASNTASGSTEQFF.

This clonotype was found many times. The gene calls are TRBV7-8 and TRBJ2-7; D gene uncertain. The CDR3 spans 13 residues. Germline V gene sequence: CDR1 SGHVS, CDR2 FQNEAQ. Trimming pared 1 base from V and 3 bases from J, leaving 7 bases between. CDR3 nucleotides: TGTGCCAGCAGCTTAGACACACTCTACGAGCAGTACGTC. It yields the protein CASSLDTLYEQYV.

This clonotype was recorded many times. The chain carries TRBV20-1 and TRBJ2-1; 8 bases are a match to TRBD2. Germline V gives CDR1 DFQATT, CDR2 SNEGSKA (reference sequence). This CDR3 is built from 14 residues. V lost 5 bases to trimming and J lost 9 bases; unmatched junction nucleotides: 12. The CDR3 nucleotides read TGCAGTGCTCGGACCGGGACTAGTGTGGGTGAGCAGTTCTTC. Protein: CSARTGTSVGEQFF.

The table lists this clonotype with many counts. This chain joins TRBV28 and TRBJ2-7; D remains unclear. Germline V gene lookup returns CDR1 MDHEN and CDR2 SYDVKM. CDR3 length equals 14 residues. V was clipped by 4 bases and J by 3 bases, with 13 bases between them. This CDR3 is CASSSLLRLYEQYF. The CDR3 nucleotides read TGTGCCAGCAGTTCCCTCTTAAGGCTCTACGAGCAGTACTTC.